These 23 T cell receptor beta chains originate from one sample sequenced in a study of T cell repertoires in cytomegalovirus infection. These TCRs' antigens remain unknown. In TCRdb, the reads were re-called with MiXCR into one record per CDR3 protein. Of 600,000 to 700,000 distinct CDR3 sequences listed, around 32% are singletons. The input for sequencing was cultured PBMCs, taken from culture after CMV antigen stimulation. These receptors came from a human donor in good health (CMV status not recorded). Some clones in this sample may be carry-over from other donors' samples.

In this sample, this clonotype turned up a few times. The chain joins TRBV7-2 to TRBJ2-7; weak D call: TRBD1 (5 bases). Trimming took off 5 bases at V and 2 bases at J, with 13 bases between the two ends. CDR1 and CDR2 from the germline V gene are SGHTA and FQGNSA. The CDR3 loop spans 14 amino acids. The CDR3 nucleotides are TGTGCCAGCAGCCCACAGACAGCTCCCTACGAGCAGTACTTC. Its protein product is CASSPQTAPYEQYF.

The chain recombines TRBV7-6 with TRBJ1-4, with TRBD1 matching 7 bases. The junction had 4 bases not matched to a gene; V was cut back by 5 bases and J by 1 base. This CDR3 is 15 amino acids long. Germline lookup yields CDR1 SGHVS and CDR2 FNYEAQ. The CDR3 bases are TGTGCCAGCAGCAAACAGGGGCAAACTAATGAAAAACTGTTTTTT. Its protein product is CASSKQGQTNEKLFF.

There are a few counts of this clonotype. The J gene is TRBJ2-2, the V gene TRBV5-1; no reliable D call. Trimming took 4 bases from V and 4 from J, leaving 5 bases between them. Germline lookup yields CDR1 SGHRS and CDR2 YFSETQ. The CDR3 is 12 amino acids. CDR3 DNA sequence: TGCGCCAGCAGCGACGTCACCGGGGAGCTGTTTTTT. This encodes CASSDVTGELFF.

This clonotype has just a few counts. The genes are TRBV6-6 and TRBJ1-5; D gene ambiguous. This CDR3 spans 15 amino acids. V was trimmed by 4 bases and J by 1 base, leaving 11 bases between them. The germline V gene has CDR1 MNHNY and CDR2 SVGAGI (reference sequence). The CDR3 here is CASSFPGPSNQPQHF. The CDR3 nucleotides read TGTGCCAGCAGTTTCCCTGGGCCCAGCAATCAGCCCCAGCATTTT.

This clonotype occurred a few times. Mismatch with germline at one junction end may stem from a read error. The genes are TRBV5-4 and TRBJ1-1, with 7 bases fitting TRBD1. The CDR3 runs to 14 residues. Germline V gives CDR1 SGHNT, CDR2 YYREEE (reference sequence). Here the CDR3 reads CASSLDRMNTEAFF. CDR3 coding DNA: TGCGCCAGCAGCTTGGACAGGATGAACACTGAAGCTTTCTTT.

This clonotype was recorded a few times. This chain uses TRBV2 with TRBJ2-3; D could derive from TRBD1 or TRBD2 (6 bases each). Germline V CDR1 and CDR2: SNHLY, FYNNEI. V was trimmed by 7 bases and J by 5 bases, leaving 16 bases between them. This CDR3 spans 14 amino acids. The CDR3 region is CASTPSGGGDTQYF. In DNA, the CDR3 is TGTGCCAGCACCCCAAGCGGAGGGGGAGATACGCAGTATTTT. The variable domain in full, completed from reference TRBV2 and TRBJ2-3, reads EPEVTQTPSHQVTQMGQEVILRCVPISNHLYFYWYRQILGQKVEFLVSFYNNEISEKSEIFDDQFSVERPDGSNFTLKIRSTKLEDSAMYFCASTPSGGGDTQYFGPGTRLTVL.

There are many counts of this clonotype. The V call is TRBV15, the J call TRBJ2-1; D is ambiguous. The CDR3 has 13 residues. Trimming removed 6 bases at V and 0 bases at J, with 6 bases between. Germline V gene sequence: CDR1 LNHNV, CDR2 YYDKDF (reference sequence). CDR3 residues: CATSPSSYNEQFF. The DNA of the CDR3 is TGTGCCACCAGTCCCAGCTCCTACAATGAGCAGTTCTTC.

This clonotype was counted ten times or more. The genes are TRBV7-2 and TRBJ2-3; D may be TRBD2 (6 bases). Germline V gene sequence: CDR1 SGHTA, CDR2 FQGNSA. Trimming stripped 5 bases from V and 2 bases from J, with 14 bases between. The CDR3 extends over 15 amino acids. The CDR3 spells CASSPGGGITDTQYF. CDR3 DNA: TGTGCCAGCAGCCCCGGCGGCGGGATCACAGATACGCAGTATTTT.

This clonotype was seen only once. The chain couples TRBV7-9 to TRBJ2-7; possibly TRBD1 or TRBD2 for D (6 bases each). V was trimmed by 5 bases and J by 7 bases, leaving 18 bases between them. CDR1 is SEHNR and CDR2 is FQNEAQ in the germline V gene (reference sequence). This CDR3 has 14 amino acids. The CDR3 loop reads CASSTHGGPGEQYF. CDR3 bases: TGTGCCAGCAGCACCCACGGGGGCCCGGGGGAGCAGTACTTC.

The V call is TRBV7-2, the J call TRBJ2-2; 7 nucleotides line up with TRBD2. CDR1 is SGHTA, CDR2 FQGNSA, per germline. V shed 2 bases and J 5 bases; nucleotides not matched to a gene: 8. This CDR3 contains 16 residues. The CDR3 protein is CASSLTAGVGTGELFF. DNA for the CDR3: TGTGCCAGCAGCTTAACGGCGGGAGTGGGTACCGGGGAGCTGTTTTTT.

With respect to this clonotype: A much larger clone differs from this one at a single base, so this may be a read error. The J gene is TRBJ1-1, the V gene TRBV7-2; D ambiguous. Per germline, CDR1 SGHTA and CDR2 FQGNSA. The CDR3 has 11 amino acids. The CDR3 coding sequence is TGTGCCAGCAGCTCGAACACTGAAGCTTCCTTT. Translation gives CASSSNTEASF.

This rearrangement joins TRBV20-1 to TRBJ2-7; D assignment may be TRBD1 or TRBD2 (5 bases each). CDR3 length equals 13 residues. Germline CDR1 is DFQATT and CDR2 is SNEGSKA (reference sequence). The germline V and J ends were trimmed by 5 bases and 6 bases, with 17 bases remaining between them. The chain's CDR3 is CSAGTGRSAEQYF. CDR3 nucleotide sequence: TGCAGTGCTGGGACCGGACGGTCCGCCGAGCAGTACTTC.

The chain carries TRBV6-1 and TRBJ1-2, with D perhaps matching TRBD1 (5 bases). V was pared by 6 bases and J by 4 bases, with 15 bases between. The CDR3 has 14 residues. Germline values: CDR1 MNHNS, CDR2 SASEGT. CDR3 in DNA: TGTGCCAGCAGATGGGATGGCAGGGCCTATGGCTACACCTTC. Amino acid sequence: CASRWDGRAYGYTF.

In DNA, the CDR3 is TGTGCCAGCAGACGAACGGGGCCCCAAAAAGCTTTCTTT. As protein: CASRRTGPQKAFF. The chain employs TRBV12-3 or TRBV12-4 and TRBJ1-1, with a tentative D call TRBD1 (5 bases). The V end lost 6 bases, the J end lost 9 bases, and 17 bases lay between the germline ends. This CDR3 spans 13 amino acids.

The chain has TRBV7-8 and TRBJ1-3; a weak D match, TRBD1 (5 bases). V was cut by 1 base and J by 2 bases, with 18 bases left in between. The CDR3 loop spans 18 amino acids. Germline CDR1 and CDR2: SGHVS and FQNEAQ. The CDR3 sequence: CASSLVPAGLVAGNTIYF. The DNA of the CDR3 is TGTGCCAGCAGCTTAGTCCCGGCAGGGTTGGTGGCTGGAAACACCATATATTTT.

J is TRBJ2-1 and V is TRBV12-3 or TRBV12-4; D ambiguous. Trimming left V 6 bases short and J 5 bases short, with 14 bases between. The length of the CDR3 is 14 residues. CDR3 loop: CASSPLRVNNEQFF. The CDR3 DNA reads as TGTGCCAGCAGCCCCCTAAGGGTCAACAATGAGCAGTTCTTC.

This chain connects TRBV7-8 to TRBJ1-5; maybe TRBD1 (6 bases). The CDR3 is made up of 16 amino acids. Trimming removed 5 bases from V and 2 bases from J, with 16 bases in between. Germline assignment: CDR1 SGHVS and CDR2 FQNEAQ. In DNA, the CDR3 is TGTGCCAGCAGCCCGAGGGGGGGCTACGGCAATCAGCCCCAGCATTTT. Translating gives CASSPRGGYGNQPQHF.

This sequence joins TRBV6-6 and TRBJ1-6; tentative D call: TRBD1 (5 bases). Germline CDR1 reads MNHNY; CDR2 reads SVGAGI (reference sequence). Trimming took 2 bases from V and 8 from J, leaving 13 bases between them. The CDR3 runs to 15 residues. CDR3 loop: CASSYEGLGDSPLHF. In DNA form, the CDR3 reads TGTGCCAGCAGTTACGAGGGGCTAGGAGATTCACCCCTCCACTTT.

V usage is TRBV20-1 and J usage is TRBJ2-5; 7 bases match TRBD2. Trimming removed 2 bases from V and 1 base from J; junction bases left unmatched: 4. CDR3 size: 14 residues. CDR1 and CDR2 (germline): DFQATT, SNEGSKA (reference sequence). CDR3 nucleotide sequence: TGCAGTGCTAGATTCCAGCGGGGCCAAGAGACCCAGTACTTC. Protein sequence: CSARFQRGQETQYF.

This clonotype was detected only a few times. The rearrangement uses TRBV12-3 or TRBV12-4 and TRBJ1-1, with no clear D. This CDR3 is built from 12 residues. Trimming removed 3 bases from V and 6 bases from J, with 8 bases in between. CDR3: CASSFRASEAFF. In nucleotides, the CDR3 is TGTGCCAGCAGTTTTAGAGCCTCTGAAGCTTTCTTT.

This clonotype was observed a handful of times. The rearrangement joins TRBV12-3 or TRBV12-4 to TRBJ1-4; possibly TRBD1 for D (5 bases). The ends were cut back, 5 bases at V and 6 bases at J, with 25 bases in the middle. This CDR3 contains 18 residues. CDR3 in DNA: TGTGCCAGCAGTAAAGGCTTACTTAGGCTTGGGGGTGATGAAAAACTGTTTTTT. This encodes CASSKGLLRLGGDEKLFF.

The chain couples TRBV7-8 to TRBJ2-3, with 9 bases lining up with TRBD2. The length of the CDR3 is 20 residues. V trimming: 6 bases; J trimming: 1 base; junction bases outside the gene matches: 20. Germline CDR1 SGHVS, CDR2 FQNEAQ. The CDR3 sequence: CASSSPPGGRAEGGTDTQYF. The CDR3 coding sequence is TGTGCCAGCAGTAGCCCACCTGGCGGGAGGGCCGAGGGAGGCACAGATACGCAGTATTTT.

The chain recombines TRBV5-6 with TRBJ2-1, with a weak D call TRBD1 (5 bases). This CDR3 has 15 residues. V was cut by 2 bases and J by 6 bases, with 15 bases left in between. Germline CDR1 SGHDT, CDR2 YYEEEE. The chain's CDR3 is CASSFLRDRINEQFF. The CDR3 DNA reads TGTGCCAGCAGCTTTCTCAGAGACAGAATCAATGAGCAGTTCTTC.